The 28 T cell receptor beta chains in this list originate from one sample, sequenced in a study of blood T cells in healthy people across ages. It was with a sample-barcoded 5' primer and a J-beta primer mix that a second PCR of about 7 to 12 cycles was run. In TCRdb, the 5' RACE reads were re-called with MiXCR into one record per CDR3 protein. Of some 1,800,000 distinct CDR3 sequences in the sample, 39% were seen once. Sequencing was done on a sample of blood. These receptors all stem from a human donor in good health.

V and J are TRBV7-2 and TRBJ2-7, with D unclear. Per germline, CDR1 SGHTA and CDR2 FQGNSA. This CDR3 comprises 14 residues. V gave up 10 bases and J gave up 0 bases, with 16 bases separating them. In DNA, the CDR3 is TGTGCCACCAAAAGGGCAGGAAACTCCTACGAGCAGTACTTC. Translation: CATKRAGNSYEQYF.

The chain couples TRBV7-9 to TRBJ2-1; D is ambiguous. The CDR3 sequence is 14 residues long. The germline V gene encodes CDR1 SEHNR and CDR2 FQNEAQ (reference sequence). Trimming shortened V by 3 bases and J by 5 bases, and 11 bases separated the two germline ends. DNA for the CDR3: TGTGCCAGCAGCTTGACTCAGGCCAACAATGAGCAGTTCTTC. This translates into CASSLTQANNEQFF.

This sequence joins TRBV29-1 and TRBJ1-2, with TRBD1 as a possible D gene (5 bases). V shed 4 bases and J shed 5 bases, with 14 bases lying between them. CDR3 size: 13 residues. Germline V gene data show CDR1 as SQVTM and CDR2 as ANQGSEA. The CDR3 here is CSVGGRVQYGYTF. The CDR3 DNA reads TGCAGCGTTGGGGGCAGGGTCCAATATGGCTACACCTTC.

This sequence joins TRBV6-4 and TRBJ1-2; a weak D match, TRBD1 (6 bases). The ends were cut back, 2 bases at V and 6 bases at J, with 16 bases in the middle. Germline V gene sequence: CDR1 MRHNA, CDR2 SNTAGT. CDR3 length equals 15 residues. CDR3 protein: CASSDGGEDTHGYTF. The DNA for the CDR3 is TGTGCCAGCAGTGACGGGGGCGAGGACACCCATGGCTACACCTTC.

The chain recombines TRBV7-3 with TRBJ2-5; D tentatively fits TRBD1 or TRBD2 (5 bases each). V lost 5 bases and J 4 bases, leaving 17 bases between the germline ends. The CDR3 sequence is 15 residues long. Germline CDR1 is SGHTA and CDR2 is FQGTGA. The CDR3 reads CASSPDRTGRETQYF. The CDR3 region has the DNA TGTGCCAGCAGCCCGGATCGGACGGGGCGAGAGACCCAGTACTTC.

As to this clonotype: At one boundary the junction diverges from the germline segment, which might be a read error. This chain joins TRBV9 and TRBJ1-1; D might be TRBD1 (6 bases). CDR1 is SGDLS, CDR2 YYNGEE, per germline. The CDR3 has 15 amino acids. The CDR3 is CASSVDVRGNTKAFF. CDR3 nucleotides: TGTGCCAGCAGCGTAGATGTGAGGGGGAACACTAAAGCTTTCTTT.

The chain links TRBV29-1 to TRBJ2-7; unclear D gene. The V gene lost 7 bases and the J gene lost 3 bases, with 16 bases spanning the gap. There are 13 residues in the CDR3. Germline CDR1 and CDR2: SQVTM and ANQGSEA. This chain's CDR3 is CSGGTRSIYEQYF. CDR3 sequence (DNA): TGCAGCGGGGGAACGAGAAGTATCTACGAGCAGTACTTC.

The chain joins TRBV6-2 or TRBV6-3 to TRBJ1-5; D is undetermined. V was trimmed by 0 bases and J by 0 bases, leaving 9 bases between them. Germline CDR1 and CDR2: MNHEY and SVGEGT. This CDR3 comprises 16 residues. CDR3 DNA: TGTGCCAGCAGTTACTCTAGTTCGAATAGCAATCAGCCCCAGCATTTT. It is translated as CASSYSSSNSNQPQHF.

The V call is TRBV7-9, the J call TRBJ2-2, with D possibly TRBD2 on 7 matching bases. Germline lookup yields CDR1 SEHNR and CDR2 FQNEAQ (reference sequence). V lost 4 bases and J lost 5, with 14 bases in between. CDR3 length equals 15 residues. CDR3 in amino acids: CASSSLGGLTGELFF. CDR3 coding DNA: TGTGCCAGCAGCTCCCTCGGGGGGCTGACCGGGGAGCTGTTTTTT.

Note on this clonotype: Compared with germline, one end of the junction differs, possibly owing to a read error. The CDR3 reads CASTLGRNNEQFF. CDR3 nucleotides: TGTGCCAGCACCTTAGGGCGGAACAATGAGCAGTTCTTC. The chain couples TRBV7-3 to TRBJ2-1, with unresolved D. CDR1 is SGHTA, CDR2 FQGTGA, per germline. CDR3 length: 13 residues.

The sample holds a few counts of this clonotype. V gene TRBV6-1 combines with J gene TRBJ2-7; no definite D call. Trimming took off 4 bases at V and 1 base at J, with 17 bases between the two ends. CDR1 MNHNS and CDR2 SASEGT come from the germline V gene. The CDR3 consists of 16 residues. CDR3 residues: CASSADLTAMSYEQYF. The CDR3 DNA reads TGTGCCAGCAGTGCCGACTTGACCGCTATGTCCTACGAGCAGTACTTC.

The chain recombines TRBV7-8 with TRBJ2-5; D is undetermined. Looked up from germline, CDR1 is SGHVS and CDR2 is FQNEAQ. There are 15 residues in the CDR3. V was shortened by 4 bases and J by 11 bases, with 23 bases between the two germline ends. The CDR3 loop is CASSSTGRINNEQYF. CDR3 bases: TGTGCCAGCAGCTCCACGGGCAGAATAAACAATGAGCAGTACTTC.

V is TRBV6-4 and J is TRBJ2-1, with 7 bases fitting TRBD1. CDR3 length equals 20 residues. Trimming took 8 bases from V and 5 from J; bases not matched to a gene: 27. Germline V gives CDR1 MRHNA, CDR2 SNTAGT. CDR3 coding DNA: TGTGCCAGCTGGAGACAAATGCCGGGACAGCGGACCCGCACAAACAATGAGCAGTTCTTC. Its translation: CASWRQMPGQRTRTNNEQFF.

The chain carries TRBV4-2 and TRBJ1-1, with D hard to call. The CDR3 has 14 residues. Germline CDR1 LGHNA, CDR2 YNFKEQ. Trimming shortened V by 1 base and J by 4 bases, and 10 bases separated the two germline ends. DNA for the CDR3: TGTGCCAGCAGCCAAGTGTCGGAGGGCACTGAAGCTTTCTTT. This codes for CASSQVSEGTEAFF.

The chain carries TRBV7-3 and TRBJ2-1; D perhaps matches TRBD2 (5 bases). Germline V lookup: CDR1 SGHTA, CDR2 FQGTGA. The CDR3 runs 15 residues. V was cut by 5 bases and J by 9 bases, with 20 bases left in between. The CDR3 sequence: CASSPRYEAGGEQFF. Here the CDR3 DNA reads TGTGCCAGCAGCCCCCGGTATGAGGCGGGCGGTGAGCAGTTCTTC.

In this sample, this clonotype turned up a few times. Since a much larger clone is just one base distant, this may be a read error. The chain has TRBV7-3 and TRBJ2-1; D gene unclear. CDR1 and CDR2 (germline): SGHTA, FQGTGA. Trimming took off 2 bases at V and 0 bases at J, with 8 bases between the two ends. The CDR3 loop spans 15 amino acids. The CDR3 DNA reads TGTGCCAGCAGCTTAGGGAAGAGCTCCTACAATGAGCAGTTCTTC. Translated, it gives CASSLGKSSYNEQFF.

Only one count was recorded for this clonotype. The CDR3 DNA reads TGTGCCAGCAGTACGGACAGGGGGCGCGCAGATACGCAGTATTTT. This translates into CASSTDRGRADTQYF. V usage is TRBV2 and J usage is TRBJ2-3, with TRBD1 matching over 11 bases. The germline V gene encodes CDR1 SNHLY and CDR2 FYNNEI. This CDR3 has 15 residues. Losses at the gene ends were 5 bases for V and 4 bases for J; bases not matched to a gene: 5.

Comment on this clonotype: A junction end diverges from the germline sequence, so it may reflect a read error. The rearrangement links TRBV9 to TRBJ2-5; 9 bases fit TRBD2. There are 16 residues in the CDR3. The germline gives CDR1 SGDLS, CDR2 YYNGEE. This CDR3 reads CVSSVGAGGLQETQYF. The CDR3 DNA sequence: TGTGTCAGCAGCGTAGGGGCGGGGGGGCTCCAAGAGACCCAGTACTTC.

The chain has TRBV7-2 and TRBJ2-7; possible D gene TRBD1, 5 bases. V lost 0 bases and J 2 bases, leaving 11 bases between the germline ends. This CDR3 region has 15 residues. The V gene's germline CDR1 is SGHTA and CDR2 FQGNSA. For the CDR3, the DNA is TGTGCCAGCAGCTTAGCAGCAGGGTTAGCCTACGAGCAGTACTTC. Residues: CASSLAAGLAYEQYF.

V usage is TRBV6-1 and J usage is TRBJ2-1, with TRBD1 matching 10 bases. Germline-derived CDR1 and CDR2 are MNHNS and SASEGT. Trimming at V came to 3 bases and at J to 7 bases, leaving 9 bases not matched to a gene. The CDR3 contains 16 residues. The CDR3 bases are TGTGCCAGCAGTGAGATATGGACAGGGGGTGGGAATGAGCAGTTCTTC. Encoded protein: CASSEIWTGGGNEQFF.

The chain has TRBV6-5 and TRBJ2-2; D gene uncertain. Germline lookup yields CDR1 MNHEY and CDR2 SVGAGI. This CDR3 region has 15 residues. Between the trimmed V and J ends, which lost 7 bases and 0 bases, there was a span of 12 bases. CDR3 DNA: TGTGCCAGCAAGGAATGGCGGTCGAACACCGGGGAGCTGTTTTTT. It specifies CASKEWRSNTGELFF.

The chain is built from TRBV29-1 and TRBJ2-3; 8 nucleotides line up with TRBD2. Germline loops: CDR1 SQVTM, CDR2 ANQGSEA. After removal of 7 bases from V and 2 bases from J, the junction contained 8 bases not matched to a gene. CDR3 length: 14 amino acids. This CDR3 reads CSGIRGGYTDTQYF. The CDR3 DNA is TGCAGCGGAATACGGGGGGGGTACACAGATACGCAGTATTTT.

The chain joins TRBV5-1 to TRBJ2-5, with 11 nucleotides matching TRBD2. Germline V gene sequence: CDR1 SGHRS, CDR2 YFSETQ. The CDR3 has 16 residues. V was clipped by 4 bases and J by 2 bases; unmatched bases: 7. CDR3 nucleotide sequence: TGCGCCAGCAGCCATAGACTAGCGGGGAAACAAGAGACCCAGTACTTC. Protein product: CASSHRLAGKQETQYF.

This clonotype showed up just a few times. The J gene is TRBJ1-4, the V gene TRBV11-2; D uncertain. The germline V gene encodes CDR1 SGHAT and CDR2 FQNNGV. The V gene lost 4 bases and the J gene lost 6 bases, with 12 bases spanning the gap. CDR3 length equals 14 residues. The CDR3 loop is CASSYQVADEKLFF. DNA for the CDR3: TGTGCCAGCAGCTACCAAGTTGCGGATGAAAAACTGTTTTTT.

This clonotype was counted only a few times. The V and J genes are TRBV7-2 and TRBJ1-1, with TRBD1 matching over 9 bases. From germline, CDR1 is SGHTA and CDR2 FQGNSA. The CDR3 runs 15 residues. After removal of 5 bases from V and 4 bases from J, the junction contained 8 bases not matched to a gene. CDR3 sequence: CASSVRTGEGTEAFF. The CDR3, as DNA: TGTGCCAGCAGCGTACGGACAGGGGAAGGCACTGAAGCTTTCTTT.

The chain carries TRBV7-2 and TRBJ1-4; D may be TRBD1 (5 bases). Germline values: CDR1 SGHTA, CDR2 FQGNSA. The CDR3 spans 16 residues. Trimming removed 0 bases from V and 10 bases from J, with 18 bases in between. The CDR3 loop reads CASSLAQTGPTGKLFF. The CDR3 region has the DNA TGTGCCAGCAGCTTAGCGCAGACGGGACCTACGGGAAAACTGTTTTTT.

This clonotype was counted a few times. J is TRBJ1-2 and V is TRBV29-1, with D tentatively TRBD1 (6 bases). The CDR3 is made up of 11 amino acids. Trimming stripped 5 bases from V and 4 bases from J, with 8 bases between. Germline V CDR1 and CDR2: SQVTM, ANQGSEA. CDR3 residues: CSVQQGYGYTF. Here the CDR3 DNA reads TGCAGCGTTCAACAGGGCTATGGCTACACCTTC.

This clonotype was detected once. Its ends do not fully match the called genes, so a read error is possible. In DNA, the CDR3 is TGTGCCAGCAGGGCCTCCGGGACAGGGGGCACAGATGCGCAGTATTTT. Encoded protein: CASRASGTGGTDAQYF. V usage is TRBV12-3 or TRBV12-4 and J usage is TRBJ2-3; TRBD1 agrees at 12 bases. This CDR3 is built from 16 residues.